Included here is one TCR beta chain sequence, with context. Its antigen is currently unknown. The sample is drawn from a study of T cells in narcolepsy. General study findings and limits: Some memory CD4+ repertoires had no autoreactive clone sequences.

The CDR3 extends over 17 amino acids. Germline CDR1 reads SGHVS; CDR2 reads FQNEAQ. V lost 5 bases to trimming and J lost 6 bases, with 20 bases between them. This table comes from immunoSEQ multiplex PCR, and its TCRdb copy is limited to in-frame clones, with some not included. The sample yields around 30,000 clones, roughly 78% seen once. The receptor was derived from a human donor with narcolepsy. This chain links TRBV7-8 with TRBJ1-6, with D perhaps TRBD1 (5 bases). Sample: CD45RA- memory CD4+ T cells from PBMCs. The CDR3 region has the DNA TGTGCCAGCAGCCCCCTCAGGGTCCAGATTCCTAATTCACCCCTCCACTTT. As protein: CASSPLRVQIPNSPLHF.